A selection of T cell receptor beta chains follows, all from one sample in a study of T cells after posttransplantation cyclophosphamide. The data were produced by immunoSEQ multiplex PCR, yet TCRdb's version contains in-frame clones alone and is incomplete. Of about 30,000 clones detected, about 91% appear once; the ten largest clones hold 0.095% to 0.12%. What was sequenced was naive CD4+ T cells sorted from blood. The receptors come from a man aged 25 to 40 in good health and a related stem cell transplant donor. The CDR3 runs from the conserved cysteine through the conserved F or W. D genes are given only for firm matches. Rows give clone size only sometimes, using once, few, many, or a class for an expanded clone.

-,TRBJ1-4,TRBV6-6,-,14,TGTGCCAGCAGTTCAACAGGGACTAATGAAAAACTGTTTTTT,CASSSTGTNEKLFF
-,TRBJ2-5,TRBV5-4,-,16,TGTGCCAGCAGCCCCCGGGACTCCCCGTTCCAAGAGACCCAGTACTTC,CASSPRDSPFQETQYF
-,TRBJ2-7,TRBV28,-,13,TGTGCCAGCAGTAGGGGACACCATTACGAGCAGTACTTC,CASSRGHHYEQYF
-,TRBJ1-4,TRBV28,few,14,TGTGCCAGCAGTTTTCCCCCAGCTAATGAAAAACTGTTTTTT,CASSFPPANEKLFF
TRBD2,TRBJ2-7,TRBV6-1,-,15,TGTGCCAGCAGTGAAAGCTCTGGACTAGCCTACGAGCAGTACTTC,CASSESSGLAYEQYF
TRBD2,TRBJ2-3,TRBV2,-,15,TGTGCCAGGACTAGCGGGGGGGCGGGGACAGATACGCAGTATTTT,CARTSGGAGTDTQYF
-,TRBJ2-7,TRBV5-4,-,14,TGTGCCAGCAGCTTGGAGACTAGTGCCCACGAGCAGTACTTC,CASSLETSAHEQYF
TRBD1,TRBJ2-2,TRBV6-6,-,16,TGTGCCAGCAGTTACTCGGGACAGGGGAACACCGGGGAGCTGTTTTTT,CASSYSGQGNTGELFF
TRBD1,TRBJ1-6,TRBV6-5,-,15,TGTGCCAGCAGCCGACAGGGACAGGGAAACTCACCCCTCCACTTT,CASSRQGQGNSPLHF
-,TRBJ1-6,TRBV19,-,12,TGTGCCAGTAGTATCCAGGGCTCACCCCTCCACTTT,CASSIQGSPLHF
-,TRBJ2-7,TRBV27,-,13,TGTGCCAGCACCCGAGGGCGGAACTACGAGCAGTACTTC,CASTRGRNYEQYF
-,TRBJ1-5,TRBV6-1,-,15,TGTGCCAGCAGTGGGAGGGGCCAAGGCAATCAGCCCCAGCATTTT,CASSGRGQGNQPQHF
TRBD2,TRBJ2-1,TRBV5-8,-,15,TGTGCCAGCAGCCAGACTAGCGGGGGGGCGAATGAGCAGTTCTTC,CASSQTSGGANEQFF
TRBD1,TRBJ1-1,TRBV5-1,-,13,TGCGCCAGCAGCCGGGACAGGGGTACTGAAGCTTTCTTT,CASSRDRGTEAFF
TRBD1,TRBJ1-1,TRBV7-2,-,15,TGTGCCAGCAGCTACACAGGGGTAAGGAACACTGAAGCTTTCTTT,CASSYTGVRNTEAFF
-,TRBJ2-5,TRBV4-2,once,16,TGTGCCAGCAGCCAAGGATTGGCGGCCTACCAAGAGACCCAGTACTTC,CASSQGLAAYQETQYF
-,TRBJ2-4,TRBV7-8,-,15,TGTGCCAGCAGCCCCCGGAGATTAGCCAAAAACATTCAGTACTTC,CASSPRRLAKNIQYF
TRBD2,TRBJ2-3,TRBV7-8,once,17,TGTGCCAGCAGTCTCGCCCAGGTCACTAGCGTGGCAGATACGCAGTATTTT,CASSLAQVTSVADTQYF
TRBD1,TRBJ1-5,TRBV6-6,-,15,TGTGCCAGCAGTTCTTGGACAGGGGACGGTCAGCCCCAGCATTTT,CASSSWTGDGQPQHF
TRBD1,TRBJ1-1,TRBV4-2,once,15,TGTGCCAGCAGCCAAGGACAGGGAGGGAACACTGAAGCTTTCTTT,CASSQGQGGNTEAFF
TRBD2,TRBJ2-5,TRBV6-6,-,16,TGTGCCAGCAGTTACGGGGTAGCGGGGATCCAAGAGACCCAGTACTTC,CASSYGVAGIQETQYF
-,TRBJ2-3,TRBV6-1,-,14,TGTGCCAGCAGTGAATGGGGCCGCACCGATACGCAGTATTTT,CASSEWGRTDTQYF
-,TRBJ2-1,TRBV6-1,-,15,TGTGCCAGCAGTGAGACGGGGGGCCACTACAATGAGCAGTTCTTC,CASSETGGHYNEQFF
-,TRBJ1-1,TRBV6-1,-,13,TGTGCCAGCGGGAGACCGAGGGAGCTACTGGGCTTCTTT,CASGRPRELLGFF
TRBD2,TRBJ2-6,TRBV5-6,-,19,TGTGCCAGCAGCCTCTCCTGGCAGCGGGGAAGCTCTGGGGCCAACGTCCTGACTTTC,CASSLSWQRGSSGANVLTF
TRBD2,TRBJ2-1,TRBV25-1,-,18,TGTGCCAGCAGCCCGTTAGGACTAGCGGGGGGGCCACCCAATGAGCAGTTCTTC,CASSPLGLAGGPPNEQFF
-,TRBJ1-2,TRBV11-2,-,14,TGTGCCAGCAGCTTAGGGCAGCGGAACTATGGCTACACCTTC,CASSLGQRNYGYTF
-,TRBJ1-5,TRBV2,-,14,TGTGCCAGCAGTCGACAGGTCTCCAATCAGCCCCAGCATTTT,CASSRQVSNQPQHF
TRBD2,TRBJ2-3,TRBV7-3,-,14,TGTGCCAGCAGCTCAAAGCGGGGGGAAGATACGCAGTATTTT,CASSSKRGEDTQYF
-,TRBJ2-6,TRBV27,-,14,TGTGCCAGCAGCCAACTTTCTGGGGCCAACGTCCTGACTTTC,CASSQLSGANVLTF
-,TRBJ1-5,TRBV4-2,-,15,TGTGCCAGCAGCCAAGGTCAAGGAGGCAATCAGCCCCAGCATTTT,CASSQGQGGNQPQHF
TRBD2,TRBJ2-3,TRBV11-1,-,17,TGTGCCAGCAGCCACCATAGCGGGGGCCTAAGCACAGATACGCAGTATTTT,CASSHHSGGLSTDTQYF
TRBD2,TRBJ2-5,TRBV4-1,-,20,TGCGCCAGCAGCCAAGTCGGACTAGCGGGGTCCCGGGGGGACCTGGAGACCCAGTACTTC,CASSQVGLAGSRGDLETQYF
-,TRBJ2-7,TRBV5-5,-,13,TGTGCCAGCAGGAACTACGGGGAGCACGAGCAGTACTTC,CASRNYGEHEQYF
TRBD1,TRBJ2-1,TRBV5-4,-,15,TGTGCCAGTAGTAACGACAGGGGGGCCCACAATGAGCAGTTCTTC,CASSNDRGAHNEQFF
-,TRBJ1-2,TRBV4-3,-,15,TGCGCCAGCAGCCAAGAGGAGCGGGATTACTATGGCTACACCTTC,CASSQEERDYYGYTF
-,TRBJ1-4,TRBV6-1,-,15,TGTGCCAGCAGTGAAGGCGGTCAGTTTAATGAAAAACTGTTTTTT,CASSEGGQFNEKLFF
-,TRBJ1-5,TRBV19,once,13,TGTGCCAGTAGTATAGATCTTCCCGGGCCCCAGCATTTT,CASSIDLPGPQHF
-,TRBJ1-2,TRBV21-1,-,13,TGTGCCAGCAGCCACGGAGGGGCAGGGAAGGCCCACTTC,CASSHGGAGKAHF
TRBD2,TRBJ2-1,TRBV11-1,-,19,TGTGCCAGCAGCTTACGGCTAGCGGGGGGGATTTTACCCTACAATGAGCAGTTCTTC,CASSLRLAGGILPYNEQFF
-,TRBJ1-3,TRBV6-6,-,14,TGTGCCAGCAGTTACGGCCAAGCGGGAAACACCATATATTTT,CASSYGQAGNTIYF
TRBD1,TRBJ2-5,TRBV29-1,-,13,TGCAGCGCTAGGGACAGCCGCGGGGAGACCCAGTACTTC,CSARDSRGETQYF
TRBD1,TRBJ2-2,TRBV9,-,16,TGTGCCAGCAGCGGATTACAGGGGGCGCCGACCGGGGAGCTGTTTTTT,CASSGLQGAPTGELFF
TRBD1,TRBJ1-2,TRBV28,once,13,TGTGCCAGCAACTCGGGACAGAACTATGGCTACACCTTC,CASNSGQNYGYTF
TRBD2,TRBJ2-2,TRBV4-1,-,21,TGCGCCAGCAGCCAAGATAGTTCGGGACTAGCGGGGGGCTCGAACACCGGGGAGCTGTTTTTT,CASSQDSSGLAGGSNTGELFF
TRBD2,TRBJ2-3,TRBV5-8,-,13,TGTGCCAGCCTCAGCGGGGGGGCCCCTACGCAGTATTTT,CASLSGGAPTQYF
-,TRBJ2-6,TRBV5-1,-,15,TGCGCCAGCAGCTCCGGGGGCTCTGGGGCCAACGTCCTGACTTTC,CASSSGGSGANVLTF
-,TRBJ2-5,TRBV6-5,-,15,TGTGCCAGTCCCTGGTCCGGGGTATTTCAAGAGACCCAGTACTTC,CASPWSGVFQETQYF
TRBD1,TRBJ1-2,TRBV23-1,-,15,TGCGCCAGCAGTCAATTAAGAACAGGGGGATATGGCTACACCTTC,CASSQLRTGGYGYTF
TRBD2,TRBJ2-7,TRBV7-2,-,14,TGTGCCAGCAGACCCCCGGGGGGATCCTACGAGCAGTACTTC,CASRPPGGSYEQYF
TRBD1,TRBJ2-5,TRBV2,-,17,TGTGCCAGCACCCGGGACAGGAGAAGGCCGTTAGGAGAGACCCAGTACTTC,CASTRDRRRPLGETQYF
TRBD2,TRBJ2-1,TRBV12-5,-,15,TGTGCTAGTGGTCGTACGGGACTAGCGGACAATGAGCAGTTCTTC,CASGRTGLADNEQFF
-,TRBJ1-1,TRBV23-1,-,15,TGCGCCAGCCTACGTGCCGAGACAGGGAACACTGAAGCTTTCTTT,CASLRAETGNTEAFF